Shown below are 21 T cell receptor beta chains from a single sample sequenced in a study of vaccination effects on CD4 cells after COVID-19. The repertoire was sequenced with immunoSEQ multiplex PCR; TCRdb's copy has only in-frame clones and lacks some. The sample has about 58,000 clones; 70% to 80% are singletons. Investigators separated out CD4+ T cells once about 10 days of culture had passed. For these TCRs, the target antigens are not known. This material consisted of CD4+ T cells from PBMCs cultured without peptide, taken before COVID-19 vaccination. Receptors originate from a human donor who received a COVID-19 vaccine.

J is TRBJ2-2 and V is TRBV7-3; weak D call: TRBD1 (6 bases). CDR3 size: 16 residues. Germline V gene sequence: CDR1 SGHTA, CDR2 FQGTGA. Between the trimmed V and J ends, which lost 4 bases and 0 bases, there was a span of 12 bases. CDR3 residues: CASSSPGGTNTGELFF. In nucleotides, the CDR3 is TGTGCCAGCAGCTCCCCTGGGGGCACGAACACCGGGGAGCTGTTTTTT.

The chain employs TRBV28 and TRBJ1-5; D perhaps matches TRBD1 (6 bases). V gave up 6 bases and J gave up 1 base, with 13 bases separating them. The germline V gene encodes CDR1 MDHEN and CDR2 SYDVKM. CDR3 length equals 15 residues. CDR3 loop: CASSPLGASNQPQHF. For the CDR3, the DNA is TGTGCCAGCAGCCCTTTGGGGGCCAGCAATCAGCCCCAGCATTTT.

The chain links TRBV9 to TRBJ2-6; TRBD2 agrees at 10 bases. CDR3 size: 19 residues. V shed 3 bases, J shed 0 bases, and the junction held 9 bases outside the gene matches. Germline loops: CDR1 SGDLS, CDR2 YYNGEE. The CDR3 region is CASSATSSGGASGANVLTF. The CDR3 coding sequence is TGTGCCAGCAGCGCCACATCTAGCGGGGGCGCCTCTGGGGCCAACGTCCTGACTTTC.

The CDR3 region has the DNA TGCAGCGTGGAACGGGGGACAGGCTACAATGAGCAGTTCTTC. It specifies CSVERGTGYNEQFF. The chain is built from TRBV29-1 and TRBJ2-1, with 8 bases that match TRBD1. The CDR3 consists of 14 residues. Germline V gene lookup returns CDR1 SQVTM and CDR2 ANQGSEA. Trimming took 6 bases from V and 3 from J; bases not matched to a gene: 7.

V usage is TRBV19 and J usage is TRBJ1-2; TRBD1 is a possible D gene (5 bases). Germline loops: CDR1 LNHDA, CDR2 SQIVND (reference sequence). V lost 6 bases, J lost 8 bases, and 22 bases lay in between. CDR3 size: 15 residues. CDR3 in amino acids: CASRTPLRGGSGYTF. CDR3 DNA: TGTGCCAGTAGGACTCCTCTTCGGGGGGGAAGCGGCTACACCTTC.

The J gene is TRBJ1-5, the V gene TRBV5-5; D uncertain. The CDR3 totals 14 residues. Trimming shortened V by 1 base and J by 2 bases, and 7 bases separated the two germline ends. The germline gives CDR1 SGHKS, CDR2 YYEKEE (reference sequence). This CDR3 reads CASSLWGGNQPQHF. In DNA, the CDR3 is TGTGCCAGCAGCTTGTGGGGAGGCAATCAGCCCCAGCATTTT.

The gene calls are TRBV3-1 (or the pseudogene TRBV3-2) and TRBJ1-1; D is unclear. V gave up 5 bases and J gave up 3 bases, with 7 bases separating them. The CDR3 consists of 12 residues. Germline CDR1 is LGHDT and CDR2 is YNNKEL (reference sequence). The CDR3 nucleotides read TGTGCCAGCAGCGTTGAATACACTGAAGCTTTCTTT. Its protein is CASSVEYTEAFF.

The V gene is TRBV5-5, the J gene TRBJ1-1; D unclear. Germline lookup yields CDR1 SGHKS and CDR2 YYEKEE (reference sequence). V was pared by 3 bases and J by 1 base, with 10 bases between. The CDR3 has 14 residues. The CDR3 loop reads CASSSSTGNTEAFF. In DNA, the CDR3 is TGTGCCAGCAGCTCGTCGACCGGGAACACTGAAGCTTTCTTT.

The chain's CDR3 is CSASTPNQPQHF. In DNA form, the CDR3 reads TGCAGTGCTAGTACCCCGAATCAGCCCCAGCATTTT. V usage is TRBV20-1 and J usage is TRBJ1-5; D unclear. CDR3 size: 12 residues. Looked up from germline, CDR1 is DFQATT and CDR2 is SNEGSKA (reference sequence). Trimming took off 3 bases at V and 4 bases at J, with 7 bases between the two ends.

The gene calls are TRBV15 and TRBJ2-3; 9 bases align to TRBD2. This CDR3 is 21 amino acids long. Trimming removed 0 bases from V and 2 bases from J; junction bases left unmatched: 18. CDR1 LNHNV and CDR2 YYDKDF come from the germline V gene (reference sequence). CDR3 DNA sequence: TGTGCCACCAGCAGAGATATGGCTGATTGGTATGGCGGGGGGGCCACAGATACGCAGTATTTT. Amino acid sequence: CATSRDMADWYGGGATDTQYF.

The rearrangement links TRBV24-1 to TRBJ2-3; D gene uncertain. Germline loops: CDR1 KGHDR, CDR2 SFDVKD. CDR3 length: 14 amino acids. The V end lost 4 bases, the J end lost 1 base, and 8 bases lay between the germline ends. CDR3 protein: CATSDPDGTDTQYF. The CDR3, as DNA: TGTGCCACCAGTGACCCTGACGGCACAGATACGCAGTATTTT.

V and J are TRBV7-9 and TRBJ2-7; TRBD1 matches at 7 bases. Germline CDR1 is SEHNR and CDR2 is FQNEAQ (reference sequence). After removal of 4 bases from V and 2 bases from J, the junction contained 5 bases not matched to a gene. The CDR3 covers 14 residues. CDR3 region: CASSSRDSPYEQYV. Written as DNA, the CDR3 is TGTGCCAGCAGCTCAAGGGACAGTCCCTACGAGCAGTACGTC.

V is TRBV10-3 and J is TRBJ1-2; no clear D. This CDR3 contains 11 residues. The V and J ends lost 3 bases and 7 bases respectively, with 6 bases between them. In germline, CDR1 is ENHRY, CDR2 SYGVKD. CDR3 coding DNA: TGTGCCATCAGTGATGGGGTTGGCTACACCTTC. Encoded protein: CAISDGVGYTF.

CDR3 in DNA: TGTGCCACCAGTGATTTTGTAGCGGGGGGCTACAATGAGCAGTTCTTC. Protein sequence: CATSDFVAGGYNEQFF. The gene calls are TRBV24-1 and TRBJ2-1; 10 positions agree with TRBD2. V lost 1 base to trimming and J lost 3 bases; unmatched junction nucleotides: 2. Per germline, CDR1 KGHDR and CDR2 SFDVKD. This CDR3 comprises 16 residues.

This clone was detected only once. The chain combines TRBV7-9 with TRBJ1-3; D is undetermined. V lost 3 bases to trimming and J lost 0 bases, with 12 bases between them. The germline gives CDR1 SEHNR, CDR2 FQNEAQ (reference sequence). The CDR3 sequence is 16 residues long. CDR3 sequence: CASSLMGGFSGNTIYF. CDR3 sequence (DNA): TGTGCCAGCAGCTTGATGGGCGGCTTCTCTGGAAACACCATATATTTT. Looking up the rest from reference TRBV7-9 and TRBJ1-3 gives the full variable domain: DTGVSQNPRHKITKRGQNVTFRCDPISEHNRLYWYRQTLGQGPEFLTYFQNEAQLEKSRLLSDRFSAERPKGSFSTLEIQRTEQGDSAMYLCASSLMGGFSGNTIYFGEGSWLTVV.

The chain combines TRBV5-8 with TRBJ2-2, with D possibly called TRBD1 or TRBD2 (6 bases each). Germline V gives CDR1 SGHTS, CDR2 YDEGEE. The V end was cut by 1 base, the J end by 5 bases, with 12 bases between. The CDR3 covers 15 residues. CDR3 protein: CASSLWGARTGELFF. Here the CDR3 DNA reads TGTGCCAGCAGCTTGTGGGGGGCCAGGACCGGGGAGCTGTTTTTT.

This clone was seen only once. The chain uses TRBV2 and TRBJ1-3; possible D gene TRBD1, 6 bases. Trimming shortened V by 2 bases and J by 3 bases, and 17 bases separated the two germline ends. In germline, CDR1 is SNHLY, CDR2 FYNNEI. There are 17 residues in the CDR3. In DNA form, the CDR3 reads TGTGCCAGCAGTGAAATACAAGGCAGGGGTTATGGAAACACCATATATTTT. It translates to CASSEIQGRGYGNTIYF.

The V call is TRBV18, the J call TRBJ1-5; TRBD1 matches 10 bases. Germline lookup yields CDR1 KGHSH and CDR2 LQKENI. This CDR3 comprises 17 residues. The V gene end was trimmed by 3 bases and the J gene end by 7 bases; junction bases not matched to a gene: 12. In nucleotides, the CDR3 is TGTGCCAGCTCACCGTTTAACTCCGGGACAGGGGTCCAGCCCCAGCATTTT. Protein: CASSPFNSGTGVQPQHF.

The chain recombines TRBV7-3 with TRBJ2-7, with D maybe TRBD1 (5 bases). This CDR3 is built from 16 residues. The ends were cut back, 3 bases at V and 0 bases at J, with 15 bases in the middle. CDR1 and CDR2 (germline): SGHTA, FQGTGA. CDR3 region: CASSFSRDRSSYEQYV. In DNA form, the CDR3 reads TGTGCCAGCAGCTTTTCCAGGGATCGTAGCTCCTACGAGCAGTACGTC.

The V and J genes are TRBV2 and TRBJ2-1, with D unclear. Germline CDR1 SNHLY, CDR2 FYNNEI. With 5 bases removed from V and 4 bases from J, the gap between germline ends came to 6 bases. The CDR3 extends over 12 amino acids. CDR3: CASSMGYNEQFF. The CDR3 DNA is TGTGCCAGCAGTATGGGTTACAATGAGCAGTTCTTC.

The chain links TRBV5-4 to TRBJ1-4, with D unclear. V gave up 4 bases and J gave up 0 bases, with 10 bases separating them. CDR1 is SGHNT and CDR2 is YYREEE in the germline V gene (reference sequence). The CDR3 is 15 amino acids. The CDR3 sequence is CASSDRRATNEKLFF. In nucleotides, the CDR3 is TGTGCCAGCAGCGATCGACGGGCAACTAATGAAAAACTGTTTTTT.